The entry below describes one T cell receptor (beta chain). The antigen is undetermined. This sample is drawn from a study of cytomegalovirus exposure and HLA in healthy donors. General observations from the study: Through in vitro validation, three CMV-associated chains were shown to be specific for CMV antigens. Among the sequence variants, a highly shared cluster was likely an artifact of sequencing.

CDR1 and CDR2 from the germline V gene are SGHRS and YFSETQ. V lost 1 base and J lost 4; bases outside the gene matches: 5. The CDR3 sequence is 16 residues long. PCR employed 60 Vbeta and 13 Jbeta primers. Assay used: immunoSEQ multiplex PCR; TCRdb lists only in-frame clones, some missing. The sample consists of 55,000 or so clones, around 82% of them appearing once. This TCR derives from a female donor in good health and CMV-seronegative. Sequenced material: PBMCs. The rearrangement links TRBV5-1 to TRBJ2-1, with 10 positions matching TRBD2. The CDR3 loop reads CASSLTSGALYNEQFF. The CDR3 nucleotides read TGCGCCAGCAGCTTGACTAGCGGGGCTCTTTACAATGAGCAGTTCTTC.